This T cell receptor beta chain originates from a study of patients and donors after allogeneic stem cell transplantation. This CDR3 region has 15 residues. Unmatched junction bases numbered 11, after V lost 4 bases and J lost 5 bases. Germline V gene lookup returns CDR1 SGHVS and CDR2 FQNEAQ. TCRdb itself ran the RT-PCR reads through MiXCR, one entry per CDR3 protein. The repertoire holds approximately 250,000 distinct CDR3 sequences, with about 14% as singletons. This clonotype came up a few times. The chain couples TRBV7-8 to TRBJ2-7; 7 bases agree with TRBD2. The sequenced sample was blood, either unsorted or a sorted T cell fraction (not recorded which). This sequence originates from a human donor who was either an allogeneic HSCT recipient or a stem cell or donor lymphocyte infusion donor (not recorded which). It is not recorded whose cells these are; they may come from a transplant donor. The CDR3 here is CASSSRTRSFHEQYF. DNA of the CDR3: TGTGCCAGCAGCTCTCGGACTAGGAGCTTCCACGAGCAGTACTTC.